This record covers a single T cell receptor (beta chain). Its specific antigen is unknown. The record has no base qualities; no much larger clone is one base away. This entry is derived from a study of T cells in narcolepsy (dated by TCRdb to 2016 to 2018). Broadly, across the study: The study enrolled patients with narcolepsy type 1 or type 2 (NT1, NT2) together with healthy control donors. The study used TCR Vbeta sequencing to track clonotypes in blood and CSF while looking for autoreactive T cells in narcolepsy patients that target self-antigens of hypocretin neurons (hypocretin, TRIB2).

Paper-wide results and their limitations: No sequences matching autoreactive T cell clones were contained in some blood memory CD4+ repertoires from patients and controls. HCRT-specific and TRIB2-specific autoreactive clonotypes were highlighted in plots that compared CD4+ T cell clonotypes in CSF versus blood from the same patient. Numbers of sequenced blood memory CD4+ clonotypes were comparable, with averages of about 39,494 in patients and 33,354 in controls. According to the report, autoreactive clonotypes were detected serially in the blood of the same patients and of different patients, but not in healthy controls.

The germline V gene supplies CDR1 SGHTA and CDR2 FQGNSA. The CDR3, from cysteine to phenylalanine, totals 15 residues. The DNA shown is the 45-base CDR3, in frame from base 1. V lost 5 bases and J lost 1 base, and the count of bases not matched to a germline gene is 5. For TCR Vbeta sequencing, memory CD4+ T cells were sorted ex vivo from the peripheral blood of narcolepsy patients and healthy controls. Libraries came from the immunoSEQ multiplex PCR assay. TCRdb retrieved this table from immuneACCESS and kept in-frame rearrangements only. Not all clones are present; in checked studies, unresolved V genes account for under half, and no reason is known for the remainder. The sample records tens of thousands of clones, about four fifths of which are singletons. The top ten hold 0.95% to 1.5% of the sample.

The specimen sequenced was CD45RA- memory CD4+ T cells from PBMCs. The cell subset or site tag for this specimen amounts to: memory T cells sorted ex vivo from peripheral blood. This TCR came from a human donor with narcolepsy. This receptor chain uses TRBV7-2 and TRBJ1-2; TRBD1 aligns with 9 central bases. The nucleotide sequence is given as TGTGCCAGCAGCATGGGACAGGGTGTTAACTATGGCTACACCTTC. Its protein product is CASSMGQGVNYGYTF.